What follows are 2 T cell receptor beta chains derived from one specimen sequenced in a study of blood T cell repertoires in COVID-19. TCRdb keeps only in-frame clones here, not all; method: immunoSEQ multiplex PCR. The data show under 200,000 clones, approximately 87% seen once. The sequencing sample was made of peripheral blood. The receptors were gathered from a woman aged 55 to 70 with COVID-19, enrolled during active disease.

This rearrangement joins TRBV24-1 to TRBJ1-1; D possibly corresponds to TRBD1 (6 bases). Germline lookup yields CDR1 KGHDR and CDR2 SFDVKD. Trimming took off 8 bases at V and 4 bases at J, with 13 bases between the two ends. This CDR3 contains 13 residues. The chain's CDR3 is CATKQGPGTEAFF. The CDR3 region has the DNA TGTGCCACCAAACAGGGCCCGGGCACTGAAGCTTTCTTT.

This clone showed up just once. V gene TRBV24-1 combines with J gene TRBJ1-2; 7 bases are a match to TRBD1. CDR1 is KGHDR and CDR2 is SFDVKD in the germline V gene. The length of the CDR3 is 15 residues. V gave up 4 bases and J gave up 2 bases; unmatched junction bases: 6. CDR3 sequence reads: CATSDPATGNYGYTF. The CDR3 coding sequence is TGTGCCACCAGTGACCCTGCGACAGGGAACTATGGCTACACCTTC.